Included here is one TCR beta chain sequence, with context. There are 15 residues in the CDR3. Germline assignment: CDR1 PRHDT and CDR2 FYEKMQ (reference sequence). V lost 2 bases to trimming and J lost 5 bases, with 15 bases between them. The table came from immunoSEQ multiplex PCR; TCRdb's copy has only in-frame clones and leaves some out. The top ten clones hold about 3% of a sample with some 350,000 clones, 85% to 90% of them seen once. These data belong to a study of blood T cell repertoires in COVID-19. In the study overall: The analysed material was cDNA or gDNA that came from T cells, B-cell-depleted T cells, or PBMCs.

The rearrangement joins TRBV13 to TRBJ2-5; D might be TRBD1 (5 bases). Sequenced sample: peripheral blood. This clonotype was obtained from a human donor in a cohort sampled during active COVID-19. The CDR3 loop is CASSLRQGLGETQYF. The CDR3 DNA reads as TGTGCCAGCAGCTTAAGGCAGGGCCTAGGTGAGACCCAGTACTTC.